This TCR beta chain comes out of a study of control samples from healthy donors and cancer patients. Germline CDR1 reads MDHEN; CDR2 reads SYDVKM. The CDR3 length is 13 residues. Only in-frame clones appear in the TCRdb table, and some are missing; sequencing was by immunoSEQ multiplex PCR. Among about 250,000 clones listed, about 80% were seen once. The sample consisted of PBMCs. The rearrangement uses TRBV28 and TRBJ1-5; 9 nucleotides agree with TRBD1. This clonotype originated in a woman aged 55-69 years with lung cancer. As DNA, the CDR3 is TGTGCAATCTCCGGGACAGGGAATCAGCCCCAGCATTTT. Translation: CAISGTGNQPQHF.